The subject of this entry is one TCR beta chain. Its target antigen remains unknown. No quality values exist for individual bases; no much larger clone is one base distant. The donors were included in the validation cohort of some 110 subjects, a group kept apart from the roughly 690-subject first cohort. This sample stems from a study of cytomegalovirus exposure and HLA in healthy donors (dated by TCRdb to between 2016 and 2019). The study in broad terms: The approximately 710 repertoires of the first cohort and the 120 or so validation repertoires were produced on the same platform, according to a later analysis. The study was designed to test whether signatures of past pathogen exposure could be identified by cataloging public T cell receptors. A separate validation cohort of approximately 130 different subjects was used in addition to the 666-subject first cohort. The study combined high-throughput TCR immunosequencing, statistical association of individual TCRs with disease status, and machine learning to predict cytomegalovirus infection status.

The library was obtained by the immunoSEQ multiplex PCR assay. Per the authors' processing: To diagnose cytomegalovirus status from the catalog of TCR beta chain sequences, a statistical classification framework was built. TCRdb retrieved this table from immuneACCESS and kept in-frame rearrangements only. Not all clones are present; in checked studies, unresolved V genes account for under half, and no reason is known for the remainder. V, J and clone size are those of that table, while D and trimming were read from the DNA. The sample records over 150,000 clones, less than 90% of which are singletons. The ten largest clones take up 20% to 25% of the sample. Study-level results and caveats: The authors suggested that the approach could potentially be extended to other disease states and immunological phenotypes. A later analysis lacked HLA typing for the validation cohort, so it scored co-occurrence in that cohort across all 130 or so repertoires. Most TCR sequences were observed very rarely across donors, whereas some public TCRs were present in many individuals. In the study, 164 TCR beta chains were listed as associated with cytomegalovirus. A later analysis found that TCRs clustered in the first cohort also tended to co-occur in the roughly 120 validation repertoires, with 94% of cluster scores above 0. The classifier was reported to diagnose cytomegalovirus status with high specificity and sensitivity in both the original cohort and the validation cohort. In vitro tests confirmed that a few of the cytomegalovirus-associated TCR beta chains recognize cytomegalovirus antigens.

Deletion took 2 bases off V and 1 base off J, with a span of 9 bases between the germline ends. The germline V gene specifies SGHRS as CDR1 and YFSETQ as CDR2. From the cysteine through the phenylalanine, the CDR3 covers 14 amino acids. The read is trimmed to its CDR3 DNA, 42 bases read in frame from base 1. The sequence derives from a man between 18 and 35 years old in good health and CMV-seropositive. The sequence joins TRBV5-1 to TRBJ1-1; the D region possibly corresponds to TRBD1 (6 bases align). The sample taken for sequencing was PBMCs. The nucleotide sequence reads as follows: TGCGCCAGCAGCTTTGGGGGCGCGAACACTGAAGCTTTCTTT. The resulting protein is CASSFGGANTEAFF.